This TCR beta chain emerged from a study of blood T cell repertoires in COVID-19. Study-wide context: Sites across the United States, Italy and Spain contributed samples from acute and convalescent COVID-19.

Measured with immunoSEQ multiplex PCR; TCRdb has only the in-frame clones, and not every one. The sample has 350,000 or so clones, 85% to 90% seen once. The CDR3 length is 16 residues. Germline V gene lookup returns CDR1 LNHDA and CDR2 SQIVND (reference sequence). V shed 8 bases and J 5 bases; nucleotides not matched to a gene: 14. A COVID-19 case was met by exposed participants within 2 weeks before study entry. The J gene is TRBJ1-5, the V gene TRBV19; TRBD1 agrees at 8 bases. The clonotype was recovered from a woman in her twenties or thirties who had been exposed to COVID-19. Source material: PBMCs or T cells enriched from blood (not recorded which). This CDR3 reads CASQAWTGTNYQPQHF. The CDR3 nucleotides read TGTGCCAGTCAAGCCTGGACAGGGACGAATTATCAGCCCCAGCATTTT.